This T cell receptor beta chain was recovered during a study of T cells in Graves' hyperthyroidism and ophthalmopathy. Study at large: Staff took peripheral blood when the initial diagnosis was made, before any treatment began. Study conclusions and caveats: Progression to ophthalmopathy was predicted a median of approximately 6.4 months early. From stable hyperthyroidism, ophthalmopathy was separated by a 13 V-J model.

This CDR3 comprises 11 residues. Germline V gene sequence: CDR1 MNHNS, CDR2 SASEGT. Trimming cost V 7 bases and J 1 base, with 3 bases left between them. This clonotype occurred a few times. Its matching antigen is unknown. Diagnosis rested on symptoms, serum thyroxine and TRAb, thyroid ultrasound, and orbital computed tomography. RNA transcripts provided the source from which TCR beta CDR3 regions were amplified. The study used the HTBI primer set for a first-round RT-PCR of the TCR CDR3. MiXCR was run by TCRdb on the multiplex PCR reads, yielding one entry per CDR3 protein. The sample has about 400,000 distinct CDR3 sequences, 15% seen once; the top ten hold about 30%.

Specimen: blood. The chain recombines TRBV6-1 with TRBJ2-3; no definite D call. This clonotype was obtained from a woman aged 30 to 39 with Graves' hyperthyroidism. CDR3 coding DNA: TGTGCCAGCACCGGCACAGATACGCAGTATTTT. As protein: CASTGTDTQYF.